Presented here are 9 T cell receptor beta chains from one specimen sequenced in a study of blood T cell repertoires in COVID-19. Data came from immunoSEQ multiplex PCR; TCRdb stores just in-frame clones and leaves some out. The sample has 50,000 to 65,000 clones, under 90% seen once; the top ten hold roughly 3.2%. Specimen: peripheral blood. The receptors were gathered from a man aged 50-59 years with active COVID-19.

The CDR3 nucleotides are TGTGCCAGCAGCTCTAGCGGGAGATTGGGAGATACGCAGTATTTT. Translating gives CASSSSGRLGDTQYF. The rearrangement uses TRBV7-6 and TRBJ2-3, with 10 positions matching TRBD2. This CDR3 has 15 amino acids. With 4 bases clipped from V and 5 bases from J, the junction kept 6 bases outside the gene matches. The germline V gene has CDR1 SGHVS and CDR2 FNYEAQ.

CDR3 in amino acids: CASTPGGSSGFF. CDR3 sequence (DNA): TGTGCCAGCACTCCGGGCGGGAGCTCGGGGTTCTTC. The chain joins TRBV2 to TRBJ2-1, with TRBD2 matching 7 bases. V dropped 7 bases and J dropped 15; count of bases not matched to a gene: 12. Germline V lookup: CDR1 SNHLY, CDR2 FYNNEI. This CDR3 is 12 amino acids long.

The V and J genes are TRBV12-3 or TRBV12-4 and TRBJ2-1; D call uncertain. V lost 6 bases and J lost 10, with 10 bases in between. This CDR3 comprises 11 residues. This CDR3 reads CASSSPAEQFF. The CDR3 nucleotides are TGTGCCAGCAGCTCCCCCGCGGAGCAGTTCTTC.

The chain combines TRBV5-1 with TRBJ2-3, with TRBD2 matching 8 bases. J gave up 4 bases and V 1 base, and 2 bases lay outside the gene matches. Germline CDR1 and CDR2: SGHRS and YFSETQ. The CDR3 runs to 14 residues. The CDR3 nucleotides read TGCGCCAGCAGCTTGACGGGAGGGTCAGATACGCAGTATTTT. As protein: CASSLTGGSDTQYF.

This chain links TRBV6-4 with TRBJ2-1; tentative D call: TRBD2 (6 bases). The CDR3 runs to 14 residues. Trimming left V 0 bases short and J 10 bases short, with 13 bases between. Germline V gives CDR1 MRHNA, CDR2 SNTAGT. DNA for the CDR3: TGTGCCAGCAGTGACTCGGGGGGAAAGGAGGAGCAGTTCTTC. It encodes CASSDSGGKEEQFF.

The rearrangement uses TRBV6-5 and TRBJ2-1, with 7 bases identical to TRBD2. This CDR3 contains 14 residues. Germline V CDR1 and CDR2: MNHEY, SVGAGI. With V trimmed by 5 bases and J by 1 base, 2 bases remained unmatched. CDR3 sequence: CASSRRESYNEQFF. CDR3 sequence (DNA): TGTGCCAGCAGTCGGCGGGAGTCCTACAATGAGCAGTTCTTC.

This sequence joins TRBV7-2 and TRBJ2-5, with 11 bases that match TRBD2. V dropped 5 bases and J dropped 2; count of bases not matched to a gene: 10. The CDR3 totals 17 residues. The V gene's germline CDR1 is SGHTA and CDR2 FQGNSA. CDR3 sequence: CASSLQTSGDSQETQYF. DNA for the CDR3: TGTGCCAGCAGCCTGCAGACTAGCGGGGACTCGCAAGAGACCCAGTACTTC.

This clone turned up a few times. This rearrangement joins TRBV25-1 to TRBJ1-6, with D tentatively TRBD1 (6 bases). The V and J ends lost 9 bases and 12 bases respectively, with 18 bases between them. The germline V gene has CDR1 MGHDK and CDR2 SYGVNS. The CDR3 loop spans 13 amino acids. In DNA form, the CDR3 reads TGTGCCAGTTGGGGGGGCAGTTCCCAACCCCTCCACTTT. Amino acids: CASWGGSSQPLHF.

The rearrangement uses TRBV7-9 and TRBJ2-7, with 7 bases fitting TRBD1. Looked up from germline, CDR1 is SEHNR and CDR2 is FQNEAQ (reference sequence). This CDR3 contains 16 residues. The ends lost 5 bases at V and 1 base at J; junction bases unmatched: 11. The CDR3 region is CASSPRQGERSYEQYF. CDR3 coding DNA: TGTGCCAGCAGCCCACGACAGGGTGAAAGGTCCTACGAGCAGTACTTC.